This TCR beta chain was recorded in a study of cytomegalovirus exposure and HLA in healthy donors. Germline CDR1 reads PRHDT; CDR2 reads FYEKMQ (reference sequence). This CDR3 region has 13 residues. Unmatched junction bases numbered 4, after V lost 1 base and J lost 8 bases. With 60 Vbeta and 13 Jbeta primers, the PCR was carried out. Clones were sequenced by immunoSEQ multiplex PCR, and TCRdb holds only the in-frame ones, with some missing. This sample carries around 150,000 clones, roughly 71% of them seen once, and the ten largest clones take around 3%. The rearrangement joins TRBV13 to TRBJ1-2, with 7 bases fitting TRBD1. This TCR came from a woman aged 45-65 years in good health and CMV-seropositive. Sample: PBMCs. The CDR3 sequence is CASSLDRGLGYTF. In DNA form, the CDR3 reads TGTGCCAGCAGCTTAGATAGGGGGCTCGGCTACACCTTC.